The 13 T cell receptor beta chains listed next were all sequenced from one sample in a study of blood T cell repertoires in COVID-19. The protocol was immunoSEQ multiplex PCR, while the TCRdb copy is restricted to in-frame clones and leaves out a portion. The sample holds 65,000 or so clones, roughly four fifths seen once. The material sequenced was peripheral blood. The source is a woman between 65 and 79 years old with acute or convalescent COVID-19.

The chain joins TRBV9 to TRBJ1-1; 7 bases align to TRBD1. J lost 0 bases, V lost 3 bases, and 2 bases had no gene match. Germline V CDR1 and CDR2: SGDLS, YYNGEE. The CDR3 sequence is 14 residues long. The CDR3 region is CASSAQGVNTEAFF. CDR3 nucleotide sequence: TGTGCCAGCAGCGCCCAGGGGGTGAACACTGAAGCTTTCTTT.

Comments on this clone: This specimen includes other DNA sequences encoding the same CDR3. The chain links TRBV5-4 to TRBJ2-1; weak D call: TRBD2 (6 bases). The CDR3 length is 14 residues. V gave up 0 bases and J gave up 6 bases, with 10 bases separating them. Germline V lookup: CDR1 SGHNT, CDR2 YYREEE (reference sequence). CDR3 sequence (DNA): TGTGCCAGCAGCTTGGGACTAGGGGCCAATGAGCAGTTCTTC. It encodes CASSLGLGANEQFF.

The CDR3 loop is CASSKLAGEAETQYF. DNA for the CDR3: TGTGCCAGTAGTAAACTAGCGGGAGAGGCGGAGACCCAGTACTTC. The chain has TRBV19 and TRBJ2-5; 11 bases match TRBD2. The V and J ends lost 4 bases and 5 bases, in that order; junction bases with no gene match: 6. The CDR3 runs 15 residues. The V gene's germline CDR1 is LNHDA and CDR2 SQIVND (reference sequence).

The chain joins TRBV30 to TRBJ1-5, with D possibly matching TRBD1 (5 bases). The CDR3 sequence is 17 residues long. Between the trimmed V and J ends, which lost 3 bases and 2 bases, there was a span of 20 bases. Germline V gene sequence: CDR1 GTSNPN, CDR2 SVGIG (reference sequence). The CDR3 bases are TGTGCCTGGAGGGAAGAGGCCGGGGGAACTCGCAATCAGCCCCAGCATTTT. Protein sequence: CAWREEAGGTRNQPQHF.

This clone was seen a few times. This chain joins TRBV2 and TRBJ1-6; no clear D. Germline V gene lookup returns CDR1 SNHLY and CDR2 FYNNEI. V lost 6 bases and J lost 7, with 16 bases in between. The CDR3 loop spans 15 amino acids. CDR3 nucleotide sequence: TGTGCCAGCAGCGGGGATCGGCTCGCGAATTCACCCCTCCACTTT. This sequence encodes CASSGDRLANSPLHF.

The V gene is TRBV13, the J gene TRBJ1-6; D possibly corresponds to TRBD1 (5 bases). Trimming took 2 bases from V and 7 from J, leaving 12 bases between them. This CDR3 is built from 15 residues. The germline CDR1 and CDR2 sequences are PRHDT and FYEKMQ (reference sequence). The CDR3 sequence: CASSLLGVVNSPLHF. CDR3 coding DNA: TGTGCCAGCAGCTTATTAGGGGTTGTCAATTCACCCCTCCACTTT.

The chain combines TRBV10-3 with TRBJ1-3, with a tentative D call TRBD1 (6 bases). The germline gives CDR1 ENHRY, CDR2 SYGVKD. Trimming stripped 5 bases from V and 0 bases from J, with 17 bases between. The CDR3 is 17 residues long. The CDR3 nucleotides read TGTGCCATCAGTCTTGGACAGAATTATTACTCTGGAAACACCATATATTTT. Amino acids: CAISLGQNYYSGNTIYF.

The chain carries TRBV6-1 and TRBJ2-3, with a possible D match to TRBD1 (5 bases). Trimming took 1 base from V and 9 from J, leaving 11 bases between them. This CDR3 is 13 amino acids long. Germline-derived CDR1 and CDR2 are MNHNS and SASEGT. The CDR3 coding sequence is TGTGCCAGCAGTGAAGATCCCAGGGTGACGCAGTATTTT. Protein sequence: CASSEDPRVTQYF.

The rearrangement uses TRBV28 and TRBJ2-3; D unclear. V gave up 7 bases and J gave up 1 base, with 15 bases separating them. From germline, CDR1 is MDHEN and CDR2 SYDVKM. The CDR3 consists of 15 residues. CDR3 protein: CASTKSRSGTDTQYF. The CDR3 nucleotides read TGTGCCAGCACCAAGAGTCGTTCGGGCACAGATACGCAGTATTTT.

V is TRBV6-5 and J is TRBJ2-1; TRBD2 matches 7 bases. CDR1 and CDR2 from the germline V gene are MNHEY and SVGAGI. This CDR3 region has 11 residues. Germline trimming cut 5 bases from V and 8 bases from J; bases unmatched to any gene: 0. CDR3 amino acids: CASSRGDEQFF. The DNA for the CDR3 is TGTGCCAGCAGTCGGGGGGATGAGCAGTTCTTC.

The table lists this clone with a few counts. This specimen includes other DNA sequences encoding the same CDR3. DNA for the CDR3: TGTGCCAGCAGCCAAGCGGACAGGAATACTGAAGCTTTCTTT. Residues: CASSQADRNTEAFF. The chain uses TRBV3-1 (or the pseudogene TRBV3-2) and TRBJ1-1, with 7 bases that match TRBD1. This CDR3 has 14 residues. CDR1 and CDR2 (germline): LGHDT, YNNKEL (reference sequence). Trimming at V came to 1 base and at J to 5 bases, leaving 4 bases not matched to a gene.

A remark on this clone: The sample carries other DNA sequences with the same CDR3. V is TRBV19 and J is TRBJ1-1; D is unclear. There are 13 residues in the CDR3. CDR1 and CDR2 (germline): LNHDA, SQIVND (reference sequence). Between the trimmed V and J ends, which lost 4 bases and 0 bases, there was a span of 6 bases. The CDR3 DNA is TGTGCCAGTAGTACGCAGATGAACACTGAAGCTTTCTTT. Residues: CASSTQMNTEAFF.

This chain uses TRBV3-1 (or the pseudogene TRBV3-2) with TRBJ1-1; D is possibly TRBD1 (5 bases). The CDR3 sequence is 15 residues long. V gave up 1 base and J gave up 4 bases, with 13 bases separating them. Germline CDR1 LGHDT, CDR2 YNNKEL (reference sequence). CDR3 in DNA: TGTGCCAGCAGCCAAGGGGGCTTGGCCACCACTGAAGCTTTCTTT. It specifies CASSQGGLATTEAFF.